These T cell receptor beta chains were read from a single sample in a study of T cell responses to AZD1222 COVID-19 vaccine. TCRdb's copy holds only in-frame clones and misses some; the assay was immunoSEQ multiplex PCR. The sample contains roughly 150,000 clones, about nine tenths of which appear only once. This sample comprised peripheral blood, obtained on day 0 of AZD1222 vaccination. These receptors all stem from an adult in good health. CDR3s include the opening cysteine and the closing phenylalanine or tryptophan. A D gene is named only where the DNA matches it firmly. Expanded clones get a size class; other rows say once, few or many, or leave the size out.

cdr3_length,d_call,clone_size,v_call,j_call,cdr3_aa,cdr3_nt
15,NA,NA,TRBV5-4,TRBJ1-2,CASSPGPGPNYGYTF,TGTGCCAGCAGCCCGGGACCGGGACCTAACTATGGCTACACCTTC
11,NA,NA,TRBV6-6,TRBJ1-2,CASSVRYGYTF,TGTGCCAGCAGTGTCCGCTATGGCTACACCTTC
13,NA,NA,TRBV28,TRBJ1-2,CASSSTVYYGYTF,TGTGCCAGCAGTTCGACAGTTTACTATGGCTACACCTTC
13,NA,NA,TRBV6-1,TRBJ1-1,CASSEHLNTEAFF,TGTGCCAGCAGTGAGCACCTGAACACTGAAGCTTTCTTT
14,NA,once,TRBV7-6,TRBJ2-7,CASSAYGSPLEQYF,TGTGCCAGCAGCGCGTACGGGTCTCCCCTAGAGCAGTACTTC
15,NA,NA,TRBV7-3,TRBJ2-3,CASSLMSATTDTQYF,TGTGCCAGCAGCTTAATGTCAGCCACTACAGATACGCAGTATTTT
14,TRBD2,once,TRBV28,TRBJ2-3,CASLSGGVGDTQYF,TGTGCCAGCCTGAGCGGGGGGGTGGGAGATACGCAGTATTTT
14,NA,once,TRBV6-4,TRBJ2-1,CASSPAPGYNEQFF,TGTGCCAGCAGTCCCGCCCCGGGGTACAATGAGCAGTTCTTC
15,NA,NA,TRBV2,TRBJ1-1,CASSETGVFNTEAFF,TGTGCCAGCAGTGAGACAGGAGTTTTTAACACTGAAGCTTTCTTT
15,NA,NA,TRBV5-1,TRBJ2-2,CASSSGPGNTGELFF,TGCGCCAGCAGCTCGGGGCCAGGGAACACCGGGGAGCTGTTTTTT
14,TRBD2,once,TRBV5-5,TRBJ2-1,CASLRSGAGGEQFF,TGTGCCAGCCTTAGAAGTGGAGCGGGAGGGGAGCAGTTCTTC
16,TRBD1,NA,TRBV19,TRBJ1-5,CASSRLPGQGNQPQHF,TGTGCCAGTAGCCGATTACCGGGACAGGGAAATCAGCCCCAGCATTTT
17,TRBD2,NA,TRBV5-6,TRBJ2-7,CASSLEGSGGYSYEQYF,TGTGCCAGCAGCTTGGAGGGTTCGGGGGGATACTCCTACGAGCAGTACTTC
15,TRBD2,NA,TRBV30,TRBJ2-1,CAWSASRGVYNEQFF,TGTGCCTGGAGTGCGAGCCGGGGGGTTTACAATGAGCAGTTCTTC
15,NA,NA,TRBV28,TRBJ1-5,CASSPIRAGNQPQHF,TGTGCCAGCAGTCCCATTCGTGCTGGCAATCAGCCCCAGCATTTT
19,TRBD1,NA,TRBV28,TRBJ1-1,CASIPLRGGGQGWSTEAFF,TGTGCCAGCATCCCCCTGAGGGGGGGCGGACAGGGGTGGAGCACTGAAGCTTTCTTT
14,TRBD1,NA,TRBV5-8,TRBJ1-5,CASSWTGVGQPQHF,TGTGCCAGCAGCTGGACAGGGGTAGGGCAGCCCCAGCATTTT
13,NA,NA,TRBV5-1,TRBJ2-2,CASSLDGPGELFF,TGCGCCAGCAGCTTGGATGGACCCGGGGAGCTGTTTTTT
14,NA,NA,TRBV10-1,TRBJ2-3,CASSEGSGTPSLYF,TGCGCCAGCAGTGAAGGCTCCGGGACCCCGTCCCTTTATTTT
15,NA,NA,TRBV29-1,TRBJ2-7,CSVEVSGGTSYEQYF,TGCAGCGTTGAGGTGTCTGGGGGCACCTCCTACGAGCAGTACTTC
12,NA,NA,TRBV28,TRBJ1-5,CASWDSNQPQHF,TGTGCCAGTTGGGATAGCAATCAGCCCCAGCATTTT
15,TRBD1,NA,TRBV28,TRBJ1-5,CASSPGQGSYQPQHF,TGTGCCAGCAGCCCTGGACAGGGGTCGTATCAGCCCCAGCATTTT
13,NA,NA,TRBV2,TRBJ1-5,CASSDSTVKPQHF,TGTGCCAGCAGTGACTCTACAGTTAAGCCCCAGCATTTT
13,NA,NA,TRBV28,TRBJ1-4,CASRGRRNEKLFF,TGTGCCAGCAGGGGACGGCGTAATGAAAAACTGTTTTTT
16,NA,NA,TRBV9,TRBJ1-1,CASSVVAQGGDTEAFF,TGTGCCAGCAGCGTAGTTGCGCAGGGTGGGGACACTGAAGCTTTCTTT
15,NA,NA,TRBV27,TRBJ1-4,CASSPAGGRGEKLFF,TGTGCCAGCAGTCCCGCCGGGGGGCGGGGCGAAAAACTGTTTTTT
15,NA,NA,TRBV7-2,TRBJ1-2,CASSPGLQGNYGYTF,TGTGCCAGCAGCCCGGGACTACAGGGCAACTATGGCTACACCTTC
14,NA,NA,TRBV5-1,TRBJ1-2,CASSPQGWEDGYTF,TGCGCCAGCAGCCCCCAGGGTTGGGAAGATGGCTACACCTTC
13,NA,NA,TRBV9,TRBJ1-4,CASSVVPDEKLFF,TGTGCCAGCAGCGTAGTTCCTGACGAAAAACTGTTTTTT
14,TRBD1,once,TRBV10-3,TRBJ1-3,CAINPGQSGNTIYF,TGTGCCATCAATCCGGGACAGAGTGGAAACACCATATATTTT
16,NA,NA,TRBV30,TRBJ1-6,CAWSVLGRLLSSPLHF,TGTGCCTGGAGTGTACTGGGACGGCTCCTTAGTTCACCCCTCCACTTT
15,TRBD1,NA,TRBV19,TRBJ1-4,CASSIATGWGEKLFF,TGTGCCAGTAGTATCGCGACAGGGTGGGGTGAAAAACTGTTTTTT
14,NA,NA,TRBV5-6,TRBJ1-2,CASSLATNNYGYTF,TGTGCCAGCAGCTTGGCGACGAATAACTATGGCTACACCTTC
16,TRBD1,NA,TRBV23-1,TRBJ1-1,CASSQSGTGGDHEAFF,TGCGCCAGCAGTCAATCCGGGACAGGGGGCGACCATGAAGCTTTCTTT
13,NA,NA,TRBV12-3/TRBV12-4,TRBJ1-2,CASSLRESYGYTF,TGTGCCAGCAGTTTGCGAGAAAGCTATGGCTACACCTTC
15,NA,NA,TRBV30,TRBJ1-5,CAWSGRQTFNQPQHF,TGTGCCTGGAGTGGCAGACAGACGTTCAATCAGCCCCAGCATTTT
18,TRBD1,NA,TRBV14,TRBJ2-7,CASSQLSTTGTGTYEQYF,TGTGCCAGCAGCCAACTTTCTACTACCGGGACAGGGACCTACGAGCAGTACTTC
13,TRBD1,NA,TRBV28,TRBJ1-5,CASSDRGKQPQHF,TGTGCCAGCTCGGACAGGGGTAAACAGCCCCAGCATTTT
16,NA,NA,TRBV30,TRBJ1-1,CAWSVLGRSGGTEAFF,TGTGCCTGGAGTGTACTCGGGAGAAGCGGTGGCACTGAAGCTTTCTTT
15,TRBD2,NA,TRBV19,TRBJ2-7,CASSSSSGSQYEQYF,TGTGCCAGTAGCTCATCTAGCGGGAGCCAGTACGAGCAGTACTTC
13,NA,NA,TRBV19,TRBJ1-2,CASSMSGSKGPSF,TGTGCCAGTAGTATGTCCGGATCTAAAGGCCCCTCCTTC
16,TRBD2,NA,TRBV18,TRBJ2-5,CASSPARTSGRETQYF,TGTGCCAGCTCACCAGCTAGGACTAGCGGGAGAGAGACCCAGTACTTC
13,NA,NA,TRBV28,TRBJ1-1,CASNNPVSTEAFF,TGTGCCAGCAATAACCCGGTATCCACTGAAGCTTTCTTT
16,TRBD2,NA,TRBV4-3,TRBJ2-3,CASSQKASGGTDTQYF,TGCGCCAGCAGCCAAAAGGCTAGCGGGGGCACAGATACGCAGTATTTT
17,NA,NA,TRBV15,TRBJ2-6,CATSSSIRGSGANVLTF,TGTGCCACCAGCAGTTCAATCAGGGGCTCTGGGGCCAACGTCCTGACTTTC
14,NA,NA,TRBV28,TRBJ2-7,CASSPTFIAYEQYF,TGTGCCAGCAGTCCGACCTTCATCGCCTACGAGCAGTACTTC
14,NA,few,TRBV5-1,TRBJ2-1,CASSPVRGKNEQFF,TGCGCCAGCAGCCCGGTGAGGGGAAAGAATGAGCAGTTCTTC
14,TRBD2,NA,TRBV6-2/TRBV6-3,TRBJ2-1,CASSLAGTIREQFF,TGTGCCAGCAGTTTAGCGGGGACAATAAGGGAGCAGTTCTTC
14,NA,NA,TRBV30,TRBJ1-4,CAWSRPGVGEKLFF,TGTGCCTGGAGCCGCCCTGGAGTAGGGGAAAAACTGTTTTTT
18,NA,NA,TRBV7-9,TRBJ1-5,CASNQGRGAINGNQPQHF,TGTGCCAGCAACCAAGGGAGGGGGGCTATCAATGGCAATCAGCCCCAGCATTTT
14,NA,NA,TRBV2,TRBJ2-3,CASRPGQTRDTQYF,TGTGCCAGCAGGCCTGGACAGACGAGAGATACGCAGTATTTT
15,TRBD1,NA,TRBV5-6,TRBJ2-1,CASSFPPRGHNEQFF,TGTGCCAGCAGTTTCCCCCCCAGGGGGCACAATGAGCAGTTCTTC